The clone carrying this T cell receptor (beta chain) was recorded a few times. Participants were aged about 18 to 95 years, lived in about 26 US areas, and enrolled virtually. Clinical histories supplied by participants themselves formed the basis of cohort assignment. Generated by immunoSEQ multiplex PCR, the TCRdb table keeps only in-frame clones and is missing some. The sample yields approximately 65,000 clones, about 75% seen once. CDR1 and CDR2 from the germline V gene are LGHDT and YNNKEL (reference sequence). Trimming cost V 1 base and J 12 bases; bases outside gene matches: 8. The CDR3 runs to 14 residues. This sample was included in a study of blood T cell repertoires in COVID-19.

The chain joins TRBV3-1 (or the pseudogene TRBV3-2) to TRBJ2-3, with 9 bases that match TRBD1. Sequencing was carried out using PBMCs or T cells enriched from blood (not recorded which). The receptor comes from a woman aged 55-70 years who had been exposed to COVID-19. The CDR3 spells CASSQGWRDREQYF. The CDR3 DNA is TGTGCCAGCAGCCAAGGATGGCGGGACAGGGAACAGTATTTT.